This T cell receptor (beta chain) stems from a study of T-cell reconstitution after alpha-beta-depleted transplantation in children. Whole-study findings and limits: One year after transplant, T-cell counts and diversity came mostly from newly produced T cells. Several patients had high TCRbeta diversity at day 60; it came from surviving recipient T cells and thymic progenitors. Several hundred expanded graft clones reportedly were the source of alpha-beta T cells about two months after transplant.

This clonotype has at least ten counts. Its target is unknown. V shed 0 bases and J 5 bases; nucleotides not matched to a gene: 11. The CDR3 consists of 17 residues. The germline V gene has CDR1 LGHNA and CDR2 YNFKEQ. TCRbeta library preparation incorporated unique molecular identifiers. TCRdb re-called the PCR reads with MiXCR, one entry per CDR3 protein. The table lists 480,000 or so distinct CDR3 sequences, about 11% of them singletons, with around 2% in the top ten. The sequence was collected from a child under 10 years old with inherited bone marrow failure, due to receive a stem cell transplant. The V call is TRBV4-2, the J call TRBJ2-7, with 9 nucleotides matching TRBD1. Sample: PBMCs, taken before TCRalphabeta/CD19-depleted stem cell transplant. CDR3 sequence reads: CASSQDPPGQGINEQYF. CDR3 sequence (DNA): TGTGCCAGCAGCCAAGATCCCCCGGGACAGGGTATTAACGAGCAGTACTTC.